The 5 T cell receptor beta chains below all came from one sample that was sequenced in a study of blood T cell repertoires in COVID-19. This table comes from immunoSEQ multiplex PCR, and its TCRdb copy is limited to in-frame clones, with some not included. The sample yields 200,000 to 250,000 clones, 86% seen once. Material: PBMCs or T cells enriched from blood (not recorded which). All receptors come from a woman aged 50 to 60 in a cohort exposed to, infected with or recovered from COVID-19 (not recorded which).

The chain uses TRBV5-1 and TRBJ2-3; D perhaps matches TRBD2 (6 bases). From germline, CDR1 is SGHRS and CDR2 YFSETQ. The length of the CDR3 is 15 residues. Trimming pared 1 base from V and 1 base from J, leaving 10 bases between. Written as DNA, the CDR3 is TGCGCCAGCAGCTTGCTAGGAGGGGGCACAGATACGCAGTATTTT. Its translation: CASSLLGGGTDTQYF. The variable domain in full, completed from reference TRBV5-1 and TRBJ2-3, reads KAGVTQTPRYLIKTRGQQVTLSCSPISGHRSVSWYQQTPGQGLQFLFEYFSETQRNKGNFPGRFSGRQFSNSRSEMNVSTLELGDSALYLCASSLLGGGTDTQYFGPGTRLTVL.

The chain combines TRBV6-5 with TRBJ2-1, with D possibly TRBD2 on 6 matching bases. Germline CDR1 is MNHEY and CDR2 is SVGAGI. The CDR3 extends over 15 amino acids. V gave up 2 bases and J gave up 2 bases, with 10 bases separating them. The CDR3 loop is CASSYGWGAYNEQFF. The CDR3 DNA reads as TGTGCCAGCAGTTACGGGTGGGGGGCCTACAATGAGCAGTTCTTC.

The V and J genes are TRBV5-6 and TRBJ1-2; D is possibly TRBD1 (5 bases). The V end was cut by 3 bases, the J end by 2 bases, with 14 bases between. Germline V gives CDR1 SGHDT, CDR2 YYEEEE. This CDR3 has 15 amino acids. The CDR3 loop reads CASSWHLTDNYGYTF. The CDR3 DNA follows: TGTGCCAGCAGCTGGCATCTGACAGACAACTATGGCTACACCTTC.

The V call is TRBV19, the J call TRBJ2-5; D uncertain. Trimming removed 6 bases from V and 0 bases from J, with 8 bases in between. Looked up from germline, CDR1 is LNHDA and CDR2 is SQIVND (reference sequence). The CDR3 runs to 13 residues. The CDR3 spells CASRETNQETQYF. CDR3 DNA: TGTGCCAGTAGAGAAACAAACCAAGAGACCCAGTACTTC.

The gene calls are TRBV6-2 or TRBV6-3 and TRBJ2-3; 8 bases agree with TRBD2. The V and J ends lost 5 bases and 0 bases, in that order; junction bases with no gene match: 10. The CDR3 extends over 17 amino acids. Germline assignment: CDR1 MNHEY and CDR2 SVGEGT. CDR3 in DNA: TGTGCCAGCAGTCCCCTCAGCGGGGGAATTAGCACAGATACGCAGTATTTT. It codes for CASSPLSGGISTDTQYF.